The 10 T cell receptor beta chains below come from one sample, sequenced in a study of cytomegalovirus exposure and HLA in healthy donors. Assay used: immunoSEQ multiplex PCR; TCRdb lists only in-frame clones, some missing. In the table there are under 300,000 clones, around 90% of which are singletons. Sequenced: PBMCs. The receptors come from a woman younger than 30 in good health and CMV-seronegative.

The chain uses TRBV5-4 and TRBJ2-1, with 7 bases lining up with TRBD1. The germline CDR1 and CDR2 sequences are SGHNT and YYREEE (reference sequence). The CDR3 sequence is 14 residues long. The J segment lost 4 bases and the V segment lost 4 bases, leaving 5 bases of the junction unmatched. This chain's CDR3 is CASSPGTAYNEQFF. DNA for the CDR3: TGTGCCAGCAGCCCCGGGACAGCTTACAATGAGCAGTTCTTC.

This clone was observed once. The gene calls are TRBV9 and TRBJ2-2, with 7 bases that match TRBD1. Germline loops: CDR1 SGDLS, CDR2 YYNGEE. The CDR3 sequence is 13 residues long. Unmatched junction bases numbered 5, after V lost 6 bases and J lost 6 bases. CDR3 loop: CASNRQGSGELFF. The CDR3 DNA reads as TGTGCCAGCAACCGACAGGGATCCGGGGAGCTGTTTTTT.

The chain couples TRBV27 to TRBJ2-2; no firm D call. The length of the CDR3 is 16 residues. V was trimmed by 3 bases and J by 6 bases, leaving 17 bases between them. Per germline, CDR1 MNHEY and CDR2 SMNVEV (reference sequence). This CDR3 is CASSFRPRLSAGELFF. The CDR3, as DNA: TGTGCCAGCAGTTTTAGGCCCAGGCTTAGTGCCGGGGAGCTGTTTTTT.

This clone was observed once. The chain carries TRBV9 and TRBJ2-7; tentative D call: TRBD2 (6 bases). Germline V gives CDR1 SGDLS, CDR2 YYNGEE. CDR3 length: 14 amino acids. With 0 bases removed from V and 2 bases from J, the gap between germline ends came to 9 bases. The CDR3 loop reads CASSVGDFAYEQYF. CDR3 nucleotides: TGTGCCAGCAGCGTAGGGGACTTCGCCTACGAGCAGTACTTC.

This chain uses TRBV5-1 with TRBJ2-7; 11 bases map to TRBD1. The germline V gene encodes CDR1 SGHRS and CDR2 YFSETQ. This CDR3 contains 15 residues. V was pared by 5 bases and J by 3 bases, with 7 bases of the junction left unmatched. The DNA for the CDR3 is TGCGCCAGCAGTCCCGGACAGGGGGCATTCTACGAGCAGTACTTC. This gives the protein CASSPGQGAFYEQYF.

V is TRBV7-2 and J is TRBJ1-1; D might be TRBD1 (5 bases). V gave up 2 bases and J gave up 0 bases, with 13 bases separating them. This CDR3 contains 16 residues. The germline gives CDR1 SGHTA, CDR2 FQGNSA. The CDR3 sequence: CASSLMGQLVNTEAFF. CDR3 nucleotide sequence: TGTGCCAGCAGCTTAATGGGGCAGTTAGTGAACACTGAAGCTTTCTTT.

The chain is built from TRBV6-5 and TRBJ1-1; TRBD1 might be the D (6 bases). Trimming shortened V by 0 bases and J by 0 bases, and 8 bases separated the two germline ends. Germline loops: CDR1 MNHEY, CDR2 SVGAGI. The CDR3 extends over 15 amino acids. The CDR3 nucleotides are TGTGCCAGCAGTTACTCGGGGACATTGAACACTGAAGCTTTCTTT. The encoded protein is CASSYSGTLNTEAFF.

V usage is TRBV7-3 and J usage is TRBJ2-2, with 8 bases lining up with TRBD2. This CDR3 comprises 16 residues. Germline trimming cut 5 bases from V and 2 bases from J; bases unmatched to any gene: 7. CDR1 is SGHTA and CDR2 is FQGTGA in the germline V gene. CDR3 nucleotides: TGTGCCAGCAGCCCTCGGGCGGGGGGCAACACCGGGGAGCTGTTTTTT. Encoded protein: CASSPRAGGNTGELFF. Full variable domain (rest looked up from reference TRBV7-3 and TRBJ2-2): GAGVSQTPSNKVTEKGKYVELRCDPISGHTALYWYRQSLGQGPEFLIYFQGTGAADDSGLPNDRFFAVRPEGSVSTLKIQRTERGDSAVYLCASSPRAGGNTGELFFGEGSRLTVL.

The chain joins TRBV7-9 to TRBJ1-4, with TRBD1 identical over 8 bases. Looked up from germline, CDR1 is SEHNR and CDR2 is FQNEAQ (reference sequence). This CDR3 spans 15 amino acids. The ends lost 5 bases at V and 7 bases at J; junction bases unmatched: 9. This chain's CDR3 is CASSPETGASEKLFF. CDR3 DNA sequence: TGTGCCAGCAGCCCAGAGACAGGGGCTAGTGAAAAACTGTTTTTT.

CDR3: CASSRLTGGEETQYF. CDR3 DNA sequence: TGTGCCAGCAGCCGGCTCACAGGGGGCGAAGAGACCCAGTACTTC. The V gene is TRBV5-4, the J gene TRBJ2-5, with 9 bases fitting TRBD1. Germline V lookup: CDR1 SGHNT, CDR2 YYREEE (reference sequence). The CDR3 is 15 residues long. Losses at the gene ends were 4 bases for V and 3 bases for J; bases not matched to a gene: 7.